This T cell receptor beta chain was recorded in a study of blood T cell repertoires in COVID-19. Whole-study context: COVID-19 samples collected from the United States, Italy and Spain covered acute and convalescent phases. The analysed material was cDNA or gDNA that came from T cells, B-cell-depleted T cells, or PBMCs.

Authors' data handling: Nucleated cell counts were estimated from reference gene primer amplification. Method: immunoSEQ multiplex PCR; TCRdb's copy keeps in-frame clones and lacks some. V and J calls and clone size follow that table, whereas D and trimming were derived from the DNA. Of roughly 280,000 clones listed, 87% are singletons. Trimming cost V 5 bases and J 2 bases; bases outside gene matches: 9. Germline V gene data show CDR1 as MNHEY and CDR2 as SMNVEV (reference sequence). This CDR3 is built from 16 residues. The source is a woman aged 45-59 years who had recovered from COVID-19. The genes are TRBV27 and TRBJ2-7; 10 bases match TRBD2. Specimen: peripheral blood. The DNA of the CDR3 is TGTGCCAGCAGTCGGGTGGAGCTAGCGGGAGCCTACGAGCAGTACTTC. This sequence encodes CASSRVELAGAYEQYF.